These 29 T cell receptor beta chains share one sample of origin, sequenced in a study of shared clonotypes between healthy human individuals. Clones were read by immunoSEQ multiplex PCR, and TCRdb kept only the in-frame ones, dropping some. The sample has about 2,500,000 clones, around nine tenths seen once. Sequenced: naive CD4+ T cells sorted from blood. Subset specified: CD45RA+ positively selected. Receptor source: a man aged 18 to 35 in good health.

DNA of the CDR3: TGCGCCAGCAGTGATACTAGCGGACCGCAAGAGACCCAGTACTTC. Encoded protein: CASSDTSGPQETQYF. The chain recombines TRBV10-1 with TRBJ2-5, with 8 bases matching TRBD2. CDR3 length: 15 residues. Germline trimming cut 3 bases from V and 2 bases from J; bases unmatched to any gene: 5. Germline values: CDR1 WNHNN, CDR2 SYGVQD (reference sequence).

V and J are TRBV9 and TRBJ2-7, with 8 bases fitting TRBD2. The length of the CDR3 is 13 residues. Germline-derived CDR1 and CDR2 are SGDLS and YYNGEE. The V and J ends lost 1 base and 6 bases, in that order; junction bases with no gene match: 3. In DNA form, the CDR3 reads TGTGCCAGCAGCGTAAGCGGGAGTGGCGAGCAGTACTTC. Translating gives CASSVSGSGEQYF.

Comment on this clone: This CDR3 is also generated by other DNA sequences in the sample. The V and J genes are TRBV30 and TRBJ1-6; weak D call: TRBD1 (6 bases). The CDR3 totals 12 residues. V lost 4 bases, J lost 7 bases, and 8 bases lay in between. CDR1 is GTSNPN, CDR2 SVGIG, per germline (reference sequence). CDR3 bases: TGTGCCTGGAACAGGGTGAATTCACCCCTCCACTTT. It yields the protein CAWNRVNSPLHF.

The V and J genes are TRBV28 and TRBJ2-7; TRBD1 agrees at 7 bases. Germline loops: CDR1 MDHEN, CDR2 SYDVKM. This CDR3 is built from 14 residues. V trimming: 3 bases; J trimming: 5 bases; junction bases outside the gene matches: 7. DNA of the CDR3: TGTGCCAGCAGTTTTCAGACAGGGCTTGACGAGCAGTACTTC. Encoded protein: CASSFQTGLDEQYF.

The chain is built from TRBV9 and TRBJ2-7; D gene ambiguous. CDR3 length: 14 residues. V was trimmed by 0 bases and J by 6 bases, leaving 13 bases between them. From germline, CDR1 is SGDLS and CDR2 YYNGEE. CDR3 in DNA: TGTGCCAGCAGCGTAGGCAACTTAGGCGGCGAGCAGTACTTC. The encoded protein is CASSVGNLGGEQYF. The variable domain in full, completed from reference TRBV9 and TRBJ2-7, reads DSGVTQTPKHLITATGQRVTLRCSPRSGDLSVYWYQQSLDQGLQFLIQYYNGEERAKGNILERFSAQQFPDLHSELNLSSLELGDSALYFCASSVGNLGGEQYFGPGTRLTVT.

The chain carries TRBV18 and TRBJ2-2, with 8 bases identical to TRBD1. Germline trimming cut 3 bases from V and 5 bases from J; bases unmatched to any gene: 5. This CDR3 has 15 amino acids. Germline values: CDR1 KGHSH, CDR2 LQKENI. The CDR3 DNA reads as TGTGCCAGCTCACCCCGGGACAGGCAAACCGGGGAGCTGTTTTTT. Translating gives CASSPRDRQTGELFF.

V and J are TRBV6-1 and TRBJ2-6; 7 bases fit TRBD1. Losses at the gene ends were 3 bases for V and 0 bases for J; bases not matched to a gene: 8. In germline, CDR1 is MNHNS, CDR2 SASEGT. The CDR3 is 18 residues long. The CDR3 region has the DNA TGTGCCAGCAGTGACACCGGGACAGTTGGCTCTGGGGCCAACGTCCTGACTTTC. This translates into CASSDTGTVGSGANVLTF.

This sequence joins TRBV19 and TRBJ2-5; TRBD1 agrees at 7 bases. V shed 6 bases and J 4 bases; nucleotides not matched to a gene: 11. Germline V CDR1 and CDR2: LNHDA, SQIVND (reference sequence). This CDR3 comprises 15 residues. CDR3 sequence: CASSESGQSRETQYF. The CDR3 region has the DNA TGTGCCAGTAGCGAATCGGGACAGTCAAGAGAGACCCAGTACTTC.

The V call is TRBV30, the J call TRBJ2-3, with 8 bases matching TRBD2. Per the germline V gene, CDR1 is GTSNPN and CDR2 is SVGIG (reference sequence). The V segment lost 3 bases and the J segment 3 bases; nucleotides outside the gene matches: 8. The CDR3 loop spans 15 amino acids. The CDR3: CAWSRAGVGTDTQYF. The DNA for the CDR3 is TGTGCCTGGAGCCGAGCGGGAGTGGGGACAGATACGCAGTATTTT.

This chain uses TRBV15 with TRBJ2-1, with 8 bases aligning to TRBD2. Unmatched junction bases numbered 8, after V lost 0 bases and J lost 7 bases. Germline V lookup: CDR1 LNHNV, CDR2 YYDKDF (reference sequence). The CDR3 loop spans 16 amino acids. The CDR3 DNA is TGTGCCACCAGCAGAGACTCCCGGGAGGGGAGGAATGAGCAGTTCTTC. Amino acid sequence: CATSRDSREGRNEQFF.

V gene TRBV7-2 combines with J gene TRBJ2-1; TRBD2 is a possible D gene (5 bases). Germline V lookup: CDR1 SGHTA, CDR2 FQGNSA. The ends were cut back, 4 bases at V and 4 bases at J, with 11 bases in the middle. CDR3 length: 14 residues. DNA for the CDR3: TGTGCCAGCAGCTCAGAGCGGACTTACAATGAGCAGTTCTTC. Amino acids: CASSSERTYNEQFF.

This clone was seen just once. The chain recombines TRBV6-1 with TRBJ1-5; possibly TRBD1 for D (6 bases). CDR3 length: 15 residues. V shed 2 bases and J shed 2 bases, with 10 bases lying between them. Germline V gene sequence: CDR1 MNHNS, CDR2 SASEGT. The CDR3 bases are TGTGCCAGCAGTGAAACCGGGGGCCGCAATCAGCCCCAGCATTTT. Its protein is CASSETGGRNQPQHF.

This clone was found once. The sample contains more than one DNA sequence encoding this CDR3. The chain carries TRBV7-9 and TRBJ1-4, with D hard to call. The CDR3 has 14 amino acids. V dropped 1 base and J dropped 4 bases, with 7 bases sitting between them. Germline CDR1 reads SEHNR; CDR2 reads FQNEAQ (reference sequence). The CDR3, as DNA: TGTGCCAGCAGCTTAGTGGAGATTAATGAAAAACTGTTTTTT. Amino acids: CASSLVEINEKLFF.

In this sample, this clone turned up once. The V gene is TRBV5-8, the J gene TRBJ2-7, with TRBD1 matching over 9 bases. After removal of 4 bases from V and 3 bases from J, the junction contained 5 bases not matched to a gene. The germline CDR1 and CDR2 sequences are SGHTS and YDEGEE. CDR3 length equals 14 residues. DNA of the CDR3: TGTGCCAGCAGCCGGGACAGGGCCCTCTACGAGCAGTACTTC. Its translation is CASSRDRALYEQYF.

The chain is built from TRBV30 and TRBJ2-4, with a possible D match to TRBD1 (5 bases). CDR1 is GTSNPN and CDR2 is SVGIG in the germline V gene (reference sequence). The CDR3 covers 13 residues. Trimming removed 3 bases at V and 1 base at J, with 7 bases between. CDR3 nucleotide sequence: TGTGCCTGGAGGGCAGGGGCCAAAAACATTCAGTACTTC. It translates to CAWRAGAKNIQYF. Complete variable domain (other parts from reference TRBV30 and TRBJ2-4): SQTIHQWPATLVQPVGSPLSLECTVEGTSNPNLYWYRQAAGRGLQLLFYSVGIGQISSEVPQNLSASRPQDRQFILSSKKLLLSDSGFYLCAWRAGAKNIQYFGAGTRLSVL.

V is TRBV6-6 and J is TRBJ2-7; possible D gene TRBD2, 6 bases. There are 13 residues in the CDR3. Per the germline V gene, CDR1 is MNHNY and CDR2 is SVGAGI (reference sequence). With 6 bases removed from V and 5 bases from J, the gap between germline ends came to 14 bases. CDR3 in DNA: TGTGCCAGCAGGGAGAGACGCGGGGACGAGCAGTACTTC. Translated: CASRERRGDEQYF.

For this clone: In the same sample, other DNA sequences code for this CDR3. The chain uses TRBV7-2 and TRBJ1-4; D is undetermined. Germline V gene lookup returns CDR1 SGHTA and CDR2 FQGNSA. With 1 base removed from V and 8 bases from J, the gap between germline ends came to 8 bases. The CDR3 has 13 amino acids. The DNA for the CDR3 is TGTGCCAGCAGCTTAGGGGAACGGGAAAAACTGTTTTTT. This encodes CASSLGEREKLFF.

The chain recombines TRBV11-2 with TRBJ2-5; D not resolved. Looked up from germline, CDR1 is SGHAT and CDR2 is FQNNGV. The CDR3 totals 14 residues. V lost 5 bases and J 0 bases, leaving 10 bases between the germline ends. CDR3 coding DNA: TGTGCCAGCAGCCTCGGTCGGCACCAAGAGACCCAGTACTTC. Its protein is CASSLGRHQETQYF.

CDR3 DNA sequence: TGTGCCAGCAGCTTGGCGGCAGGGTCCGGGGATGAAAAACTGTTTTTT. Protein sequence: CASSLAAGSGDEKLFF. V gene TRBV7-9 combines with J gene TRBJ1-4; weak D call: TRBD1 (5 bases). V was pared by 3 bases and J by 6 bases, with 17 bases between. CDR1 and CDR2 (germline): SEHNR, FQNEAQ (reference sequence). This CDR3 has 16 residues.

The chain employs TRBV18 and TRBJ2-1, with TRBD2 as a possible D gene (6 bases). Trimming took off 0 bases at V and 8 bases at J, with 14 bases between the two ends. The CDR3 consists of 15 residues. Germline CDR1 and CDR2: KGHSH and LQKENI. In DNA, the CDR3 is TGTGCCAGCTCACCACCGTCGCGGGGCTTGGATGAGCAGTTCTTC. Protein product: CASSPPSRGLDEQFF.

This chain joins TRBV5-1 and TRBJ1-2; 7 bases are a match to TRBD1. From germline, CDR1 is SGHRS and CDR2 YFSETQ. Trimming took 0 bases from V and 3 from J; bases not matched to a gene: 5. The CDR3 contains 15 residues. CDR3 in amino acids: CASSLGGQIDYGYTF. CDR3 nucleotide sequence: TGCGCCAGCAGCTTGGGGGGACAGATCGACTATGGCTACACCTTC.

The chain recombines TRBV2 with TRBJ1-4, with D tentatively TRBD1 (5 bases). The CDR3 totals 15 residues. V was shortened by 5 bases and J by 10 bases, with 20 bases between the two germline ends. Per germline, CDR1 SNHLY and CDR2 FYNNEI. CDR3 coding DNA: TGTGCCAGCAGTCTTCCGGGACTGGGTGTCCGAAAACTGTTTTTT. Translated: CASSLPGLGVRKLFF. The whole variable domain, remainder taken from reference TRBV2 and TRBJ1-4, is EPEVTQTPSHQVTQMGQEVILRCVPISNHLYFYWYRQILGQKVEFLVSFYNNEISEKSEIFDDQFSVERPDGSNFTLKIRSTKLEDSAMYFCASSLPGLGVRKLFFGSGTQLSVL.

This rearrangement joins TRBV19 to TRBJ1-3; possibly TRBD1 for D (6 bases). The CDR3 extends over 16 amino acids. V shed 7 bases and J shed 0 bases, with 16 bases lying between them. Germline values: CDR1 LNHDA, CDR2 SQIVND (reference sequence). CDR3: CASKIDRLSSGNTIYF. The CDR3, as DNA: TGTGCCAGTAAAATCGACAGGTTGAGCTCTGGAAACACCATATATTTT. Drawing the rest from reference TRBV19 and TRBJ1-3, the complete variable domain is DGGITQSPKYLFRKEGQNVTLSCEQNLNHDAMYWYRQDPGQGLRLIYYSQIVNDFQKGDIAEGYSVSREKKESFPLTVTSAQKNPTAFYLCASKIDRLSSGNTIYFGEGSWLTVV.

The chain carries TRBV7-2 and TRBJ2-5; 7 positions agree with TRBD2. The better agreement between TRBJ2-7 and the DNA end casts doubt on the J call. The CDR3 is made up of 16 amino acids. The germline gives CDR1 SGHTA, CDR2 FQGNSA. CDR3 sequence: CASSLVPSGLTYEQYF. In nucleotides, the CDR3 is TGTGCCAGCAGCTTAGTTCCTAGCGGCTTAACCTACGAGCAGTACTTC.

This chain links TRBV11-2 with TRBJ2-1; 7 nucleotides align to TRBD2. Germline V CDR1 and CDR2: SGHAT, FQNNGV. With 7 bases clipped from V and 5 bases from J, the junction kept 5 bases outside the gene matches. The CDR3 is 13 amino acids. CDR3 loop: CASKREPNNEQFF. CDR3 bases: TGTGCCAGCAAGCGGGAACCTAACAATGAGCAGTTCTTC.

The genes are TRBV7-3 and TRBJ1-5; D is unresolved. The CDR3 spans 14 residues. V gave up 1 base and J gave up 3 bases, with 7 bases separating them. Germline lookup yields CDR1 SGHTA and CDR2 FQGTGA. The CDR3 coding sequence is TGTGCCAGCAGCTTAATGTCACACAATCAGCCCCAGCATTTT. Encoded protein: CASSLMSHNQPQHF.

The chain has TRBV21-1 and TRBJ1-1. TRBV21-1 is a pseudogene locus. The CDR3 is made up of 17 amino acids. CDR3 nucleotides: TGTGCCAGCAGCAAACTAGCACGGGCAGGGTTGAACACTGAAGCTTTCTTT. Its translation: CASSKLARAGLNTEAFF.

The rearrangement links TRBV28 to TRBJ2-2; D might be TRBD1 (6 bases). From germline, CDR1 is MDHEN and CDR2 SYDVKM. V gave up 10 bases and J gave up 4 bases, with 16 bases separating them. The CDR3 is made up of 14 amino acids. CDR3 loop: CATHLSGVTGELFF. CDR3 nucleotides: TGTGCCACCCATCTCTCAGGGGTCACCGGGGAGCTGTTTTTT.

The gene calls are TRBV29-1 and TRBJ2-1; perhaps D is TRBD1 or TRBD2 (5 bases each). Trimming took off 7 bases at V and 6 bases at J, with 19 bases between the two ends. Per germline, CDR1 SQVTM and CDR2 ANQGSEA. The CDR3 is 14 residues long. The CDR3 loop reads CSGTHGISANEQFF. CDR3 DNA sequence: TGCAGCGGGACACACGGGATATCGGCCAATGAGCAGTTCTTC.